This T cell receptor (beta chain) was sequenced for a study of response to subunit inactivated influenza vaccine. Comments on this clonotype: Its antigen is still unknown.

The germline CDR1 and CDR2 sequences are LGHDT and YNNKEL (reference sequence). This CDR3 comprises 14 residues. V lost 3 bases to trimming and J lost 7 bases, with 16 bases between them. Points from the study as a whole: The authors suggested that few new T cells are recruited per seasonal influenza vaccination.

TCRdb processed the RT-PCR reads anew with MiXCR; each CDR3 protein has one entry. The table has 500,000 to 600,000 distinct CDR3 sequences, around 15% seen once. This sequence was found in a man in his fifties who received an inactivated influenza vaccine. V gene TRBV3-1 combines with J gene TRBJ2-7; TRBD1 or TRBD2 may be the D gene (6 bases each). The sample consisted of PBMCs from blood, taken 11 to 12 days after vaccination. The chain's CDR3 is CASSHMAGAGEQYF. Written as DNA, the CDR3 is TGTGCCAGCAGCCATATGGCAGGGGCGGGGGAGCAGTACTTC.